A selection of T cell receptor beta chains follows, all from one sample in a study of cytomegalovirus exposure and HLA in healthy donors. The protocol was immunoSEQ multiplex PCR, while the TCRdb copy is restricted to in-frame clones and leaves out a portion. Reported are tens of thousands of clones; the ten largest clones contain over 3%. Material for sequencing was PBMCs. These receptors all stem from a female donor in good health and CMV-seropositive. Each CDR3 is given with its conserved first and last residue. The D gene is left open where the match is weak.

TGTGCCAGCAGCTTAATGAGCGGGGGGCCCGGGGAGCTGTTTTTT	CASSLMSGGPGELFF	TRBV7-9	TRBJ2-2	TRBD2
TGTGCCAGCTCACAGGTCACAGGGGTAACCAGCGAGCAGTACTTC	CASSQVTGVTSEQYF	TRBV18	TRBJ2-7	TRBD1
TGTGCCAGCACCCAGGGAGGCCTAGCCTACGAGCAGTACTTC	CASTQGGLAYEQYF	TRBV7-9	TRBJ2-7	.
TGTGCCAGCAGCCAGGGGGCAAATTCACCCCTCCACTTT	CASSQGANSPLHF	TRBV14	TRBJ1-6	.
TGCGCCAGCAGCCCTCTAGCGGGAGGTACCTACAATGAGCAGTTCTTC	CASSPLAGGTYNEQFF	TRBV5-1	TRBJ2-1	TRBD2
TGCGCCAGCAGCCCCCTGGGAGGGCCAGCTACGCAGTATTTT	CASSPLGGPATQYF	TRBV4-1	TRBJ2-3	TRBD2
TGTGCCAGTAGTATCGGGTGGGACACCGACTTTCGCTACACCTTC	CASSIGWDTDFRYTF	TRBV19	TRBJ1-2	.
TGTGCCAGCAGCGACAGGGGGCACGGCTATGGCTACACCTTC	CASSDRGHGYGYTF	TRBV6-1	TRBJ1-2	TRBD1
TGTGCCAGCAGCTTGCGGGACAGTATGTCCTACGAGCAGTACTTC	CASSLRDSMSYEQYF	TRBV5-8	TRBJ2-7	TRBD1
TGTGCCAGCAGTAGGGACTTAGGCGAGCTGTTTTTT	CASSRDLGELFF	TRBV6-5	TRBJ2-2	.
TGTGCCAGCAGCCAAAGAGCAGGGGTGGCCAAAAACATTCAGTACTTC	CASSQRAGVAKNIQYF	TRBV16	TRBJ2-4	.
TGCGCCAGCAGCCAAGGTATACTAGCGGGGGACTCCTACGAGCAGTACTTC	CASSQGILAGDSYEQYF	TRBV4-3	TRBJ2-7	TRBD2
TGTGCCAGCAGAACTCCCGGGAGAAACTATGGCTACACCTTC	CASRTPGRNYGYTF	TRBV28	TRBJ1-2	.
TGTGCCACCCGGGACAGGGGGCTTTACGAGCAGTACTTC	CATRDRGLYEQYF	TRBV28	TRBJ2-7	TRBD1
TGTGCCAGTTGCGCATACAGGGCGAGGGAGCTGTTTTTT	CASCAYRARELFF	TRBV6-5	TRBJ2-2	.
TGTGCCAGTAGTGCCGGGAGAATTGGGTTCTACAATGAGCAGTTCTTC	CASSAGRIGFYNEQFF	TRBV19	TRBJ2-1	.
TGTGCCAGCAGCCTGGGACTAGCGGAAGAGACCCAGTACTTC	CASSLGLAEETQYF	TRBV6-5	TRBJ2-5	TRBD2
TGTGCCAGCACTTACAGGGCCTACGAGCAGTACTTC	CASTYRAYEQYF	TRBV2	TRBJ2-7	.
TGCGCCAGCAGCTTGGCCTGGAGGGCCCTCGAGACCCAGTACTTC	CASSLAWRALETQYF	TRBV5-1	TRBJ2-5	.
TGTGCCAGCAGCGCGGGGGGGGGCTCCTACAATGAGCAGTTCTTC	CASSAGGGSYNEQFF	TRBV9	TRBJ2-1	TRBD2
TGCGCCAGCAGCCAAGTTACAGGGGTAAATCAGCCCCAGCATTTT	CASSQVTGVNQPQHF	TRBV4-3	TRBJ1-5	TRBD1
TGCGCCAGCAGCCAAGATTGGGGGAGGGGGGCCTTCAATGAGCAGTTCTTC	CASSQDWGRGAFNEQFF	TRBV4-3	TRBJ2-1	.
TGCGCCAGCAGCTTGGAAGGGGGCAATCAGCCCCAGCATTTT	CASSLEGGNQPQHF	TRBV5-1	TRBJ1-5	.
TGCGCCAGCAGACCCGGACTAGCGGGAGGTGGCTTGGAGTTCTTC	CASRPGLAGGGLEFF	TRBV10-1	TRBJ2-1	TRBD2
TGCAGCGCCGCGGGGGGAGCGCGCGCAGGCTACAATGAGCAGTTCTTC	CSAAGGARAGYNEQFF	TRBV29-1	TRBJ2-1	TRBD2
TGCGCCAGCAGTCCGACTAGCGGGACGAACACCGGGGAGCTGTTTTTT	CASSPTSGTNTGELFF	TRBV4-1	TRBJ2-2	TRBD2
TGTGCCAGCAGTTTCTATGGGAGGGGCAATCAGCCCCAGCATTTT	CASSFYGRGNQPQHF	TRBV28	TRBJ1-5	.
TGTGCCAGCTCACCAGAGGGACAGAGCTACGAGCAGTACTTC	CASSPEGQSYEQYF	TRBV18	TRBJ2-7	TRBD1
TGTGCCAGCAGTGGGACAGGGGAAAACATTCAGTACTTC	CASSGTGENIQYF	TRBV2	TRBJ2-4	TRBD1
TGTGCCAGCAGCTTAGAGGGGGGGGGAGGCACTGAAGCTTTCTTT	CASSLEGGGGTEAFF	TRBV11-2	TRBJ1-1	.
TGTGCCAGCAGCGTCTCAGGGAACGGCTACACCTTC	CASSVSGNGYTF	TRBV6-1	TRBJ1-2	.
TGTGCCAGCAGCGAACAACCCGACACCTATGGCTACACCTTC	CASSEQPDTYGYTF	TRBV7-9	TRBJ1-2	.
TGTGCCAGCAGTTACTCGAGGGCAGCAGATACGCAGTATTTT	CASSYSRAADTQYF	TRBV6-5	TRBJ2-3	.
TGTGCCAGCAGCCAAGCCATAACTAGCGGACCCTACGAGCAGTACTTC	CASSQAITSGPYEQYF	TRBV4-2	TRBJ2-7	TRBD2
TGTGCCAGCAGGAACTTCGGGGGGAGTGGAGTCGAGCAGTACTTC	CASRNFGGSGVEQYF	TRBV6-1	TRBJ2-7	TRBD2
TGCGCCAGCAGCCAAGAGGCAGGGTCCTATGGCTACACCTTC	CASSQEAGSYGYTF	TRBV4-3	TRBJ1-2	.
TGTGCCAGCAGTAGGAACAGGGGAGGTACTGAAGCTTTCTTT	CASSRNRGGTEAFF	TRBV27	TRBJ1-1	TRBD1
TGTGCCAGCAGCACCGACAGGAACACTGAAGTTTTCTTT	CASSTDRNTEVFF	TRBV5-6	TRBJ1-1	.
TGCACCAGCAGTCGGGACCGAGGGCGGGAGACCTCAGATACGCAGTATTTT	CTSSRDRGRETSDTQYF	TRBV1	TRBJ2-3	.
TGTGCCAGGACGGGACTAGCGTACGAGCAGTACTTC	CARTGLAYEQYF	TRBV28	TRBJ2-7	TRBD2
TGTGCCAGCAGCGGGCTGGGACAGTCACAAGAGACCCAGTACTTC	CASSGLGQSQETQYF	TRBV5-6	TRBJ2-5	TRBD1
TGTGCCAGCAGTTTCCGACAGGGGCGCGTCGGGGAGCTGTTTTTT	CASSFRQGRVGELFF	TRBV6-5	TRBJ2-2	TRBD1
TGCGCCAGCAGCCAAGATGGGGCCAGCTTGCTCGAGCAGTACTTC	CASSQDGASLLEQYF	TRBV4-3	TRBJ2-7	.
TGTGCCAGCAGTGAAGGTATGGGCTTCTCCTACGAGCAGTACTTC	CASSEGMGFSYEQYF	TRBV6-1	TRBJ2-7	.
TGCGCCAGCAGCCAAGGGACAGGGGGCACGATGGTAGAGACCCAGTACTTC	CASSQGTGGTMVETQYF	TRBV4-1	TRBJ2-5	TRBD1